A single sample is the source of the 7 T cell receptor beta chains below, sequenced in a study of blood T cell repertoires in COVID-19. Method: immunoSEQ multiplex PCR; TCRdb's copy keeps in-frame clones and lacks some. In the table there are about 89,000 clones, about 91% of which are singletons. The sequenced material came from peripheral blood. These receptor sequences come from a man in his 60s with acute or convalescent COVID-19.

This chain links TRBV11-2 with TRBJ1-6, with 7 nucleotides matching TRBD1. Germline lookup yields CDR1 SGHAT and CDR2 FQNNGV. CDR3 length: 15 amino acids. V shed 5 bases, J shed 5 bases, and the junction held 6 bases outside the gene matches. The CDR3 sequence is CASSQTGTDNSPLHF. The DNA of the CDR3 is TGTGCCAGCAGCCAAACCGGGACAGATAATTCACCCCTCCACTTT.

V gene TRBV5-1 combines with J gene TRBJ1-1; the match to TRBD1 covers 8 bases. Germline CDR1 is SGHRS and CDR2 is YFSETQ. The CDR3 is 14 amino acids. Trimming at V came to 7 bases and at J to 4 bases, leaving 9 bases not matched to a gene. CDR3 amino acids: CASGQGLGVTEAFF. The CDR3 DNA sequence: TGCGCCAGCGGACAGGGCTTGGGGGTCACTGAAGCTTTCTTT.

This sequence joins TRBV6-1 and TRBJ1-2, with a possible D match to TRBD1 (6 bases). Germline CDR1 is MNHNS and CDR2 is SASEGT. Trimming removed 3 bases from V and 4 bases from J, with 12 bases in between. The CDR3 has 14 residues. The CDR3 DNA reads as TGTGCCAGCAGTGATGGGGGCGCTTTCTATGGCTACACCTTC. This encodes CASSDGGAFYGYTF.

This chain uses TRBV27 with TRBJ2-7, with 8 bases that match TRBD1. CDR1 and CDR2 (germline): MNHEY, SMNVEV (reference sequence). V dropped 11 bases and J dropped 6; count of bases not matched to a gene: 12. The length of the CDR3 is 13 residues. The CDR3 nucleotides are TGTGCCTCCTCGGGGACAGGCCCTTTCGAGCAGTACTTC. This gives the protein CASSGTGPFEQYF.

The chain employs TRBV30 and TRBJ1-2; 9 bases fit TRBD1. V lost 1 base, J lost 7 bases, and 7 bases stayed unmatched. Germline V gene data show CDR1 as GTSNPN and CDR2 as SVGIG (reference sequence). The length of the CDR3 is 14 residues. CDR3 sequence reads: CAWSGPGQGVGYTF. The CDR3 bases are TGTGCCTGGAGTGGACCGGGACAGGGAGTTGGCTACACCTTC.

V and J are TRBV24-1 and TRBJ2-7; TRBD2 aligns across 7 bases. The germline V gene encodes CDR1 KGHDR and CDR2 SFDVKD. Trimming removed 3 bases from V and 3 bases from J; junction bases left unmatched: 1. The CDR3 spans 13 residues. CDR3 sequence (DNA): TGTGCCACCAGTGATAGCGGGAACTACGAGCAGTACTTC. This encodes CATSDSGNYEQYF.

This clone was seen once. This chain connects TRBV10-2 to TRBJ1-5; 10 nucleotides align to TRBD1. Losses at the gene ends were 2 bases for V and 4 bases for J; bases not matched to a gene: 11. This CDR3 has 18 residues. CDR1 WSHSY and CDR2 SAAADI come from the germline V gene. The CDR3 DNA reads TGCGCCAGCAGTGAGCCGCCTTCGGGACAGGGGCCGAATCAGCCCCAGCATTTT. This translates into CASSEPPSGQGPNQPQHF.